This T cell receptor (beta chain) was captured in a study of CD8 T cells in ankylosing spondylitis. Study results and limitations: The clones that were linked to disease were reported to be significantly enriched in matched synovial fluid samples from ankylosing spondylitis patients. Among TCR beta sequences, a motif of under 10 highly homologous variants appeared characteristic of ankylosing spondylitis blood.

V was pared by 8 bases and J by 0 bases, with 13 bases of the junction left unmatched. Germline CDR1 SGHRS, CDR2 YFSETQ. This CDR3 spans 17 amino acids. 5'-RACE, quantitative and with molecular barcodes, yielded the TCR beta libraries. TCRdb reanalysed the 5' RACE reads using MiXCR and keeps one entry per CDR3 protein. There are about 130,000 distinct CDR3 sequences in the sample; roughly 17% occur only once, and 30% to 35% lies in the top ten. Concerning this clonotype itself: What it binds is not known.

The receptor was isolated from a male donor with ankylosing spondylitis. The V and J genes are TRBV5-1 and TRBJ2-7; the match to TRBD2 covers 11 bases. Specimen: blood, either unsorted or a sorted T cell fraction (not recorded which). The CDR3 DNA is TGCGCCAGTACAGTGTCCCCTACTAGCGGGAGCTCCTACGAGCAGTACTTC. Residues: CASTVSPTSGSSYEQYF. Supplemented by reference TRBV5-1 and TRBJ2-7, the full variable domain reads KAGVTQTPRYLIKTRGQQVTLSCSPISGHRSVSWYQQTPGQGLQFLFEYFSETQRNKGNFPGRFSGRQFSNSRSEMNVSTLELGDSALYLCASTVSPTSGSSYEQYFGPGTRLTVT.